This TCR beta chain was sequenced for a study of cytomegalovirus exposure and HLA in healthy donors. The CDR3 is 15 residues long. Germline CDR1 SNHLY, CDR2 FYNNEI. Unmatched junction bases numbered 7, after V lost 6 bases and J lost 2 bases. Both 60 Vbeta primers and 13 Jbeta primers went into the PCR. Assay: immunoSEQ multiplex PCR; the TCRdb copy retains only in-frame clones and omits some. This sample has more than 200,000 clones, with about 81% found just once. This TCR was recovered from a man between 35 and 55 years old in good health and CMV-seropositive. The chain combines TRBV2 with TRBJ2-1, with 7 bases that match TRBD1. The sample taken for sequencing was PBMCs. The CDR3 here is CASSTGDTPYNEQFF. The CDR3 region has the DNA TGTGCCAGCAGCACAGGGGACACCCCCTACAATGAGCAGTTCTTC. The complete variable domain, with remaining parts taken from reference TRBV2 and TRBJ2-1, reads EPEVTQTPSHQVTQMGQEVILRCVPISNHLYFYWYRQILGQKVEFLVSFYNNEISEKSEIFDDQFSVERPDGSNFTLKIRSTKLEDSAMYFCASSTGDTPYNEQFFGPGTRLTVL.